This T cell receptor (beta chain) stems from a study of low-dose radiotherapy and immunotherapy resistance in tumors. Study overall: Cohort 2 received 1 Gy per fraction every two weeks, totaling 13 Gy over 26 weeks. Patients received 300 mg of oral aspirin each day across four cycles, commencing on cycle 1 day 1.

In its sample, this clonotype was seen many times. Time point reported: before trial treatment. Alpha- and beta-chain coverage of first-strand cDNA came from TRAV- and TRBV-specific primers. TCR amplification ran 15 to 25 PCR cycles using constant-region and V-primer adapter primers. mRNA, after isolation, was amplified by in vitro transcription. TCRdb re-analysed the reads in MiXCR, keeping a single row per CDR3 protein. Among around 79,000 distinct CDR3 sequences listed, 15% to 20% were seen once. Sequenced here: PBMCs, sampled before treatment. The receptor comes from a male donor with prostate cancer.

The CDR3 loop is CASSSTGTTHYNEQFF. For the CDR3, the DNA is TGTGCCAGCAGTTCTACCGGGACCACTCACTACAATGAGCAGTTCTTC. V and J are TRBV28 and TRBJ2-1; D may be TRBD1 or TRBD2 (5 bases each). The germline V and J ends were trimmed by 4 bases and 3 bases, with 16 bases remaining between them. The CDR3 totals 16 residues. Germline V gene sequence: CDR1 MDHEN, CDR2 SYDVKM.